The 27 T cell receptor beta chains below come from one sample, sequenced in a study of T-cell reconstitution after alpha-beta-depleted transplantation in children (dated by TCRdb to the mid-2010s). Sample treatment or condition, as interpreted from the label and publication: allogeneic hematopoietic cell transplantation with graft depleted of TCRalphabeta T cells and CD19 B cells. Library construction relied on PCR. Sequencing relied on an Illumina HiSeq 2500. Molecular barcoding was employed in the preparation of TCR libraries, with unique molecular identifiers being used to normalize TCRbeta repertoire quantification. In TCRdb, the public reads were trimmed at Q25 with fastp and aligned with MiXCR, with productive beta chains retained. Every entry covers one CDR3 protein and lists the most common genes and DNA from its rows. Recorded for this sample are 700,000 or so distinct CDR3 sequences; 13% of them occurred a single time. The ten most abundant clones make up around 0.8% of the sample.

Sequences were derived from PBMCs, sampled before TCRalphabeta/CD19-depleted stem cell transplant. The receptors here all came from a girl aged 2-10 years with congenital amegakaryocytic thrombocytopenia, due to receive a stem cell transplant.

V is TRBV2 and J is TRBJ2-1; the match to TRBD2 covers 15 bases. V was clipped by 2 bases and J by 4 bases; unmatched bases: 3. The length of the CDR3 is 17 residues. The germline V gene encodes CDR1 SNHLY and CDR2 FYNNEI. Written as DNA, the CDR3 is TGTGCCAGCAGTGAATGGGGACTAGCGGGAGGTTACAATGAGCAGTTCTTC. It encodes CASSEWGLAGGYNEQFF. Using reference TRBV2 and TRBJ2-1 for the parts outside the CDR3, the full variable domain is EPEVTQTPSHQVTQMGQEVILRCVPISNHLYFYWYRQILGQKVEFLVSFYNNEISEKSEIFDDQFSVERPDGSNFTLKIRSTKLEDSAMYFCASSEWGLAGGYNEQFFGPGTRLTVL.

This clonotype was picked up many times. The chain links TRBV5-1 to TRBJ2-1; D gene ambiguous. CDR3 length: 12 residues. V was trimmed by 2 bases and J by 7 bases, leaving 7 bases between them. CDR1 and CDR2 from the germline V gene are SGHRS and YFSETQ. CDR3 loop: CASSFLMNEQFF. The CDR3 DNA follows: TGCGCCAGCAGCTTTCTAATGAATGAGCAGTTCTTC.

This clonotype was seen many times. J is TRBJ1-4 and V is TRBV5-1; TRBD1 aligns across 11 bases. The CDR3 covers 15 residues. Germline loops: CDR1 SGHRS, CDR2 YFSETQ. The V and J ends lost 4 bases and 8 bases, in that order; junction bases with no gene match: 7. CDR3 bases: TGCGCCAGCAGCCCGGACAGGGGGCCGGCCGAAAAACTGTTTTTT. This gives the protein CASSPDRGPAEKLFF.

This clonotype showed up many times. The rearrangement joins TRBV7-9 to TRBJ2-2; D unclear. Germline V gene data show CDR1 as SEHNR and CDR2 as FQNEAQ (reference sequence). V was cut by 2 bases and J by 0 bases, with 13 bases left in between. The CDR3 sequence is 17 residues long. This chain's CDR3 is CASSLLSGIANTGELFF. The CDR3 DNA follows: TGTGCCAGCAGCTTACTATCCGGAATCGCGAACACCGGGGAGCTGTTTTTT.

With regard to this clonotype: A junction boundary mismatches the germline segment, possibly from a read error. The chain combines TRBV5-1 with TRBJ2-7, with D maybe TRBD2 (6 bases). The germline V gene encodes CDR1 SGHRS and CDR2 YFSETQ. The CDR3 is made up of 16 amino acids. CDR3 coding DNA: TGCCCCAGCAGCTTGTTCGTAGCGGAAAGCTCCTACGAGCAGTACTTC. It yields the protein CPSSLFVAESSYEQYF.

The chain has TRBV11-3 and TRBJ1-1; tentative D call: TRBD1 (5 bases). The length of the CDR3 is 15 residues. Between the trimmed V and J ends, which lost 2 bases and 1 base, there was a span of 11 bases. Germline assignment: CDR1 SGHNT and CDR2 YENEEA. The CDR3 bases are TGTGCCAGCAGCTTATACTCAGGGACGAACACTGAAGCTTTCTTT. Amino acid sequence: CASSLYSGTNTEAFF.

This clonotype was seen a handful of times. The rearrangement links TRBV12-3 or TRBV12-4 to TRBJ2-5, with D perhaps matching TRBD1 (6 bases). The V end was cut by 3 bases, the J end by 9 bases, with 11 bases between. There are 12 residues in the CDR3. The CDR3, as DNA: TGTGCCAGCAGTTTCACAGGGATGGCCCAGTACTTC. It is translated as CASSFTGMAQYF.

This clonotype was detected ten times or more. The chain combines TRBV5-6 with TRBJ2-7, with D tentatively TRBD1 (5 bases). Between the trimmed V and J ends, which lost 0 bases and 2 bases, there was a span of 9 bases. This CDR3 contains 14 residues. The germline V gene has CDR1 SGHDT and CDR2 YYEEEE. The CDR3 loop reads CASSLEGAPYEQYF. CDR3 bases: TGTGCCAGCAGCTTGGAAGGGGCTCCCTACGAGCAGTACTTC.

As to this clonotype: Possible read error: a much larger clone is one base away. V usage is TRBV10-3 and J usage is TRBJ2-1; 14 nucleotides agree with TRBD2. Germline V CDR1 and CDR2: ENHRY, SYGVKD. Losses at the gene ends were 10 bases for V and 8 bases for J; bases not matched to a gene: 10. The CDR3 contains 15 residues. The CDR3 nucleotides read TGTGCCACCATAAGACTAGCGGGAGGGGGCGATGAGCAGTTCTTC. This codes for CATIRLAGGGDEQFF.

This clonotype occurred a few times. The chain combines TRBV20-1 with TRBJ2-5, with 9 bases fitting TRBD2. This CDR3 has 14 residues. Trimming cost V 5 bases and J 1 base; bases outside gene matches: 5. Germline assignment: CDR1 DFQATT and CDR2 SNEGSKA (reference sequence). In nucleotides, the CDR3 is TGCAGTGCTGACAGACTAGCGGTCCAAGAGACCCAGTACTTC. This gives the protein CSADRLAVQETQYF.

The chain links TRBV7-8 to TRBJ2-2; no clear D. The ends were cut back, 3 bases at V and 4 bases at J, with 15 bases in the middle. Germline CDR1 SGHVS, CDR2 FQNEAQ. The CDR3 contains 16 residues. The CDR3: CASSFGYKATTGELFF. As DNA, the CDR3 is TGTGCCAGCAGCTTCGGGTACAAGGCGACCACCGGGGAGCTGTTTTTT.

The chain recombines TRBV15 with TRBJ2-5, with 8 bases that match TRBD2. Germline V gene data show CDR1 as LNHNV and CDR2 as YYDKDF (reference sequence). After removal of 4 bases from V and 4 bases from J, the junction contained 8 bases not matched to a gene. This CDR3 is built from 15 residues. Here the CDR3 DNA reads TGTGCCACCAGCACCCCGGGGGGGTGGGGAGAGACCCAGTACTTC. Translated, it gives CATSTPGGWGETQYF. Full variable domain (outside the CDR3, taken from reference TRBV15 and TRBJ2-5): DAMVIQNPRYQVTQFGKPVTLSCSQTLNHNVMYWYQQKSSQAPKLLFHYYDKDFNNEADTPDNFQSRRPNTSFCFLDIRSPGLGDTAMYLCATSTPGGWGETQYFGPGTRLLVL.

The chain couples TRBV20-1 to TRBJ2-5, with D possibly TRBD1 on 5 matching bases. This CDR3 has 13 residues. The V gene lost 4 bases and the J gene lost 4 bases, with 13 bases spanning the gap. Germline lookup yields CDR1 DFQATT and CDR2 SNEGSKA (reference sequence). The CDR3 DNA follows: TGCAGTGCTATGGCCCAGGGAAGAGAGACCCAGTACTTC. Amino acids: CSAMAQGRETQYF.

This clonotype was seen more than once but under ten times. V and J are TRBV7-9 and TRBJ2-3; 8 positions agree with TRBD2. The CDR3 totals 16 residues. The junction had 8 bases not matched to a gene; V was cut back by 2 bases and J by 4 bases. Germline lookup yields CDR1 SEHNR and CDR2 FQNEAQ (reference sequence). Written as DNA, the CDR3 is TGTGCCAGCAGCTTAACAGCGGGAGAGGCGGCAGATACGCAGTATTTT. Its translation: CASSLTAGEAADTQYF.

This clonotype was seen ten or more times. The gene calls are TRBV5-6 and TRBJ2-7; D remains ambiguous. There are 13 residues in the CDR3. Trimming took 3 bases from V and 4 from J, leaving 11 bases between them. From germline, CDR1 is SGHDT and CDR2 YYEEEE. The CDR3 here is CASSYYRGYEQYF. As DNA, the CDR3 is TGTGCCAGCAGCTACTATCGTGGGTACGAGCAGTACTTC.

This clonotype showed up many times. The V gene is TRBV12-3 or TRBV12-4, the J gene TRBJ1-2; no definite D call. V lost 4 bases and J lost 5, with 14 bases in between. CDR3 length: 14 amino acids. CDR3 sequence (DNA): TGTGCCAGCAGTTCAGGACGGTCCCTTTATGGCTACACCTTC. This sequence encodes CASSSGRSLYGYTF.

The chain employs TRBV7-2 and TRBJ2-1; D unclear. CDR3 length: 13 residues. V was cut by 8 bases and J by 9 bases, with 17 bases left in between. CDR1 and CDR2 from the germline V gene are SGHTA and FQGNSA. DNA of the CDR3: TGTGCCAGCGTACCCTTTCGCAGTTCTGAGCAGTTCTTC. Translated, it gives CASVPFRSSEQFF.

V is TRBV12-3 or TRBV12-4 and J is TRBJ1-3; TRBD1 is a possible D gene (5 bases). V lost 2 bases and J lost 2, with 13 bases in between. The CDR3 covers 16 residues. CDR3 sequence reads: CASSLRRGLTGNTIYF. The CDR3 coding sequence is TGTGCCAGCAGTTTAAGGCGGGGCTTGACTGGAAACACCATATATTTT.

The chain has TRBV5-1 and TRBJ2-7; D gene uncertain. Germline CDR1 is SGHRS and CDR2 is YFSETQ. With 2 bases removed from V and 6 bases from J, the gap between germline ends came to 15 bases. This CDR3 is 14 amino acids long. CDR3 in amino acids: CASSFGEVLLEQYF. DNA for the CDR3: TGCGCCAGCAGCTTCGGCGAGGTCCTCCTCGAGCAGTACTTC.

Only a few counts were recorded for this clonotype. The chain combines TRBV19 with TRBJ2-1; TRBD2 matches 12 bases. Germline CDR1 and CDR2: LNHDA and SQIVND (reference sequence). The CDR3 covers 14 residues. Losses at the gene ends were 4 bases for V and 8 bases for J; bases not matched to a gene: 3. CDR3 coding DNA: TGTGCCAGTAGTAAGACTAGCGGGAGCGATGAGCAGTTCTTC. Translated: CASSKTSGSDEQFF. The full variable domain, in which reference TRBV19 and TRBJ2-1 provide the parts outside the CDR3, is DGGITQSPKYLFRKEGQNVTLSCEQNLNHDAMYWYRQDPGQGLRLIYYSQIVNDFQKGDIAEGYSVSREKKESFPLTVTSAQKNPTAFYLCASSKTSGSDEQFFGPGTRLTVL.

This chain links TRBV12-3 or TRBV12-4 with TRBJ2-1; D perhaps matches TRBD2 (5 bases). Trimming shortened V by 7 bases and J by 6 bases, and 16 bases separated the two germline ends. The CDR3 is 14 amino acids. The CDR3 loop is CASKRAVPGNEQFF. The CDR3 coding sequence is TGTGCCAGCAAGAGGGCGGTACCTGGCAATGAGCAGTTCTTC.

The chain has TRBV27 and TRBJ1-1, with no clear D. Germline V gene data show CDR1 as MNHEY and CDR2 as SMNVEV (reference sequence). CDR3 length equals 14 residues. V dropped 6 bases and J dropped 5 bases, with 16 bases sitting between them. Here the CDR3 reads CASSPVGEGTEAFF. In nucleotides, the CDR3 is TGTGCCAGCAGCCCCGTTGGGGAGGGTACTGAAGCTTTCTTT.

The chain carries TRBV27 and TRBJ2-7; D unclear. Germline V lookup: CDR1 MNHEY, CDR2 SMNVEV (reference sequence). This CDR3 is 13 amino acids long. V was pared by 0 bases and J by 7 bases, with 10 bases between. This chain's CDR3 is CASSLSKVGEQYF. The DNA for the CDR3 is TGTGCCAGCAGTTTATCGAAGGTCGGGGAGCAGTACTTC.

This clonotype occurred a few times. The chain couples TRBV7-9 to TRBJ2-5; maybe TRBD1 (5 bases). The V end lost 1 base, the J end lost 4 bases, and 10 bases lay between the germline ends. CDR3 length: 14 amino acids. Germline lookup yields CDR1 SEHNR and CDR2 FQNEAQ (reference sequence). CDR3 coding DNA: TGTGCCAGCAGCTTAGGGAGCAGGGTAGAGACCCAGTACTTC. Translating gives CASSLGSRVETQYF.

This clonotype was seen at least ten times. The J gene is TRBJ2-3, the V gene TRBV15; no clear D gene. Germline CDR1 and CDR2: LNHNV and YYDKDF (reference sequence). Trimming cost V 1 base and J 0 bases, with 2 bases left between them. The CDR3 length is 13 residues. This CDR3 reads CATSRGSTDTQYF. As DNA, the CDR3 is TGTGCCACCAGCAGAGGGAGCACAGATACGCAGTATTTT.

This clonotype occurred a few times. The rearrangement joins TRBV7-2 to TRBJ1-2; 7 nucleotides line up with TRBD1. Germline trimming cut 0 bases from V and 7 bases from J; bases unmatched to any gene: 8. Per the germline V gene, CDR1 is SGHTA and CDR2 is FQGNSA. This CDR3 contains 15 residues. CDR3 region: CASSLAGGQSSGYTF. In DNA, the CDR3 is TGTGCCAGCAGCTTAGCTGGGGGACAGTCTAGTGGCTACACCTTC.

The rearrangement joins TRBV7-9 to TRBJ2-7; 10 nucleotides match TRBD2. With 2 bases clipped from V and 5 bases from J, the junction kept 12 bases outside the gene matches. The V gene's germline CDR1 is SEHNR and CDR2 FQNEAQ (reference sequence). The CDR3 sequence is 17 residues long. The CDR3 nucleotides are TGTGCCAGCAGCTTACCTGGCTCTAGCGGGAGTCTCCACGAGCAGTACTTC. This gives the protein CASSLPGSSGSLHEQYF.